The next 28 T cell receptor beta chains were all read from a single sample in a study of blood T cell repertoires in COVID-19. Produced via immunoSEQ multiplex PCR; TCRdb's table is partial and in-frame only. The profile covers some 200,000 clones, with 70% to 90% appearing a single time and around a fifth taken by the ten largest. Source material: peripheral blood. These receptors came from a man in his 60s with active or convalescent COVID-19.

V and J are TRBV11-2 and TRBJ1-1; unclear D gene. The CDR3 is 12 amino acids. V shed 1 base and J shed 11 bases, with 11 bases lying between them. Germline V gives CDR1 SGHAT, CDR2 FQNNGV. The CDR3 is CASSLGDTRAFF. CDR3 coding DNA: TGTGCCAGCAGCTTAGGTGATACTAGGGCTTTCTTT.

This chain uses TRBV4-1 with TRBJ1-6; possibly TRBD1 for D (6 bases). V was shortened by 5 bases and J by 9 bases, with 20 bases between the two germline ends. Looked up from germline, CDR1 is MGHRA and CDR2 is YSYEKL. The CDR3 length is 16 residues. CDR3 region: CASSARTVIEGSPLHF. CDR3 DNA: TGCGCCAGCAGCGCAAGGACAGTTATCGAGGGTTCACCCCTCCACTTT.

The table lists this clone with a few counts. The chain carries TRBV5-4 and TRBJ2-3, with TRBD2 matching 10 bases. V lost 2 bases to trimming and J lost 4 bases; unmatched junction nucleotides: 7. Germline CDR1 reads SGHNT; CDR2 reads YYREEE (reference sequence). The CDR3 sequence is 16 residues long. DNA of the CDR3: TGTGCCAGCAGCTTCAGGGCTAGCGGGGGCGCAGATACGCAGTATTTT. Translation: CASSFRASGGADTQYF.

The chain couples TRBV29-1 to TRBJ2-3; TRBD1 aligns across 7 bases. Trimming cost V 6 bases and J 4 bases; bases outside gene matches: 7. Germline lookup yields CDR1 SQVTM and CDR2 ANQGSEA. The CDR3 is 13 amino acids. The CDR3 loop is CSVEGARPDTQYF. The CDR3, as DNA: TGCAGCGTCGAGGGGGCGCGTCCAGATACGCAGTATTTT.

V gene TRBV5-6 combines with J gene TRBJ1-1; a possible D gene is TRBD1 (5 bases). CDR1 SGHDT and CDR2 YYEEEE come from the germline V gene. The V end lost 5 bases, the J end lost 1 base, and 18 bases lay between the germline ends. This CDR3 is built from 16 residues. CDR3 in DNA: TGTGCCAGCAGTTCCGGGCCCCTGACAGAGAACACTGAAGCTTTCTTT. It encodes CASSSGPLTENTEAFF.

This sequence joins TRBV10-2 and TRBJ2-7; 11 bases are a match to TRBD2. CDR3 size: 14 residues. The junction had 5 bases not matched to a gene; V was cut back by 7 bases and J by 3 bases. Germline-derived CDR1 and CDR2 are WSHSY and SAAADI. The CDR3 here is CASTISGGVYEQYF. The CDR3 DNA reads as TGCGCCAGCACCATTAGCGGGGGGGTCTACGAGCAGTACTTC.

The rearrangement links TRBV6-6 to TRBJ1-5; a weak D match, TRBD1 (6 bases). CDR3 length: 15 residues. Germline loops: CDR1 MNHNY, CDR2 SVGAGI (reference sequence). The ends were cut back, 5 bases at V and 2 bases at J, with 13 bases in the middle. The CDR3 bases are TGTGCCAGCAGTGAGGACAGCCCGCGCAATCAGCCCCAGCATTTT. This codes for CASSEDSPRNQPQHF.

In its sample, this clone was seen once. The chain joins TRBV10-3 to TRBJ1-4, with 10 bases fitting TRBD1. The germline CDR1 and CDR2 sequences are ENHRY and SYGVKD. This CDR3 region has 14 residues. V was clipped by 3 bases and J by 8 bases; unmatched bases: 3. CDR3 sequence: CAISEGQGGEKLFF. CDR3 DNA: TGTGCCATCAGTGAAGGACAGGGGGGGGAAAAACTGTTTTTT.

CDR3 nucleotides: TGTGCCAGCCACAGGGGGGGCTATGGCTACACCTTC. Its translation: CASHRGGYGYTF. The chain has TRBV28 and TRBJ1-2; the match to TRBD1 covers 8 bases. Germline assignment: CDR1 MDHEN and CDR2 SYDVKM. V lost 8 bases to trimming and J lost 4 bases; unmatched junction nucleotides: 3. This CDR3 contains 12 residues.

This clone has just one count. The chain joins TRBV5-5 to TRBJ1-5; no reliable D call. V was cut by 4 bases and J by 4 bases, with 15 bases left in between. Germline CDR1 and CDR2: SGHKS and YYEKEE (reference sequence). This CDR3 contains 15 residues. CDR3 nucleotide sequence: TGTGCCAGCAGCCCGGTTGGGGAGTGGAATCAGCCCCAGCATTTT. Translating it yields CASSPVGEWNQPQHF.

The chain employs TRBV2 and TRBJ2-3; D call uncertain. This CDR3 has 13 amino acids. V gave up 3 bases and J gave up 0 bases, with 4 bases separating them. Germline V gene lookup returns CDR1 SNHLY and CDR2 FYNNEI. The CDR3 DNA sequence: TGTGCCAGCAGTGACGTCAGCACAGATACGCAGTATTTT. The encoded protein is CASSDVSTDTQYF.

The J gene is TRBJ2-2, the V gene TRBV19; D ambiguous. CDR1 and CDR2 from the germline V gene are LNHDA and SQIVND (reference sequence). The CDR3 spans 11 residues. Trimming cost V 7 bases and J 3 bases, with 3 bases left between them. The CDR3 protein is CASTYTGELFF. As DNA, the CDR3 is TGTGCCAGTACCTACACCGGGGAGCTGTTTTTT.

This clone was counted once. The chain combines TRBV3-1 (or the pseudogene TRBV3-2) with TRBJ1-5; D not certain. V was shortened by 0 bases and J by 4 bases, with 4 bases between the two germline ends. The CDR3 is 13 amino acids. CDR1 is LGHDT, CDR2 YNNKEL, per germline (reference sequence). The DNA for the CDR3 is TGTGCCAGCAGCCAAGATCTTAATCAGCCCCAGCATTTT. It codes for CASSQDLNQPQHF.

The gene calls are TRBV2 and TRBJ2-1; tentatively, D is TRBD2 (6 bases). Trimming removed 3 bases from V and 8 bases from J, with 11 bases in between. The germline gives CDR1 SNHLY, CDR2 FYNNEI. The CDR3 extends over 13 amino acids. CDR3 nucleotide sequence: TGTGCCAGCAGTGATCTACTAGCCTATGAGCAGTTCTTC. This translates into CASSDLLAYEQFF.

The chain carries TRBV5-1 and TRBJ2-1; tentatively, D is TRBD1 (6 bases). Germline CDR1 and CDR2: SGHRS and YFSETQ. V lost 3 bases, J lost 10 bases, and 17 bases lay in between. The CDR3 runs 14 residues. DNA of the CDR3: TGCGCCAGCAGCTGGGACACCTACGGCCGGGAGCAGTTCTTC. Translating gives CASSWDTYGREQFF.

In nucleotides, the CDR3 is TGTGCCAGCTCACGGCCGCGGTCCAGGGGGCTGGGCTCACCCCTCCACTTT. Protein product: CASSRPRSRGLGSPLHF. This chain connects TRBV18 to TRBJ1-6, with 8 nucleotides matching TRBD1. The CDR3 loop spans 17 amino acids. With V trimmed by 4 bases and J by 10 bases, 15 bases remained unmatched. The V gene's germline CDR1 is KGHSH and CDR2 LQKENI.

This clone has a single count. The CDR3 sequence is CASTPGRENFGYTF. For the CDR3, the DNA is TGTGCCAGTACACCTGGCAGGGAAAATTTTGGCTACACCTTC. This chain uses TRBV19 with TRBJ1-2; possibly TRBD1 for D (5 bases). Between the trimmed V and J ends, which lost 7 bases and 7 bases, there was a span of 19 bases. The germline V gene encodes CDR1 LNHDA and CDR2 SQIVND (reference sequence). The CDR3 sequence is 14 residues long.

The gene calls are TRBV6-5 and TRBJ2-1, with 13 nucleotides matching TRBD2. The germline gives CDR1 MNHEY, CDR2 SVGAGI. The CDR3 contains 15 residues. Trimming removed 5 bases from V and 7 bases from J; junction bases left unmatched: 5. The CDR3 coding sequence is TGTGCCAGCAGTCAAACTAGCGGGGGGGAGAATGAGCAGTTCTTC. Protein sequence: CASSQTSGGENEQFF.

V gene TRBV4-1 combines with J gene TRBJ2-7; 11 positions match TRBD1. This CDR3 has 17 residues. Germline values: CDR1 MGHRA, CDR2 YSYEKL. V lost 2 bases and J lost 2; bases outside the gene matches: 8. The CDR3 here is CASSQTHGTGGAYEQYF. CDR3 DNA sequence: TGCGCCAGCAGCCAAACTCATGGGACAGGGGGAGCCTACGAGCAGTACTTC.

The chain is built from TRBV5-6 and TRBJ1-5, with 7 positions matching TRBD1. Germline V gene lookup returns CDR1 SGHDT and CDR2 YYEEEE. There are 15 residues in the CDR3. With 0 bases clipped from V and 4 bases from J, the junction kept 4 bases outside the gene matches. CDR3 protein: CASSLGDRVNQPQHF. For the CDR3, the DNA is TGTGCCAGCAGCTTGGGTGACAGGGTTAATCAGCCCCAGCATTTT.

This chain connects TRBV7-9 to TRBJ2-1, with D unclear. This CDR3 comprises 14 residues. Trimming cost V 3 bases and J 4 bases, with 10 bases left between them. Germline CDR1 reads SEHNR; CDR2 reads FQNEAQ (reference sequence). DNA for the CDR3: TGTGCCAGCAGCTTGGAACAGATTTACAATGAGCAGTTCTTC. Its protein is CASSLEQIYNEQFF.

The table lists this clone with a count of one. This chain connects TRBV6-5 to TRBJ1-2; no clear D. Trimming cost V 6 bases and J 8 bases, with 16 bases left between them. CDR1 is MNHEY and CDR2 is SVGAGI in the germline V gene. The CDR3 loop spans 13 amino acids. The CDR3 is CASREGASGGYTF. The CDR3 DNA sequence: TGTGCCAGCAGGGAGGGAGCCTCGGGCGGCTACACCTTC.

V and J are TRBV7-3 and TRBJ2-5; the match to TRBD1 covers 10 bases. In germline, CDR1 is SGHTA, CDR2 FQGTGA. V lost 5 bases and J lost 2; bases outside the gene matches: 8. The CDR3 is made up of 16 amino acids. CDR3 protein: CASSAHGTGVQETQYF. Written as DNA, the CDR3 is TGTGCCAGCAGCGCACACGGGACAGGGGTACAAGAGACCCAGTACTTC. Complete variable domain (other parts from reference TRBV7-3 and TRBJ2-5): GAGVSQTPSNKVTEKGKYVELRCDPISGHTALYWYRQSLGQGPEFLIYFQGTGAADDSGLPNDRFFAVRPEGSVSTLKIQRTERGDSAVYLCASSAHGTGVQETQYFGPGTRLLVL.

This sequence joins TRBV10-3 and TRBJ2-7; 7 bases map to TRBD2. Germline CDR1 is ENHRY and CDR2 is SYGVKD. CDR3 length equals 11 residues. V trimming: 10 bases; J trimming: 4 bases; junction bases outside the gene matches: 4. As DNA, the CDR3 is TGTGCCACATTCGGGAGGTACGAGCAGTACTTC. This sequence encodes CATFGRYEQYF.

The rearrangement joins TRBV29-1 to TRBJ2-7; D gene unclear. This CDR3 is built from 11 residues. Germline CDR1 is SQVTM and CDR2 is ANQGSEA. V dropped 4 bases and J dropped 6 bases, with 10 bases sitting between them. The CDR3 protein is CSVVTQVEQYF. CDR3 in DNA: TGCAGCGTTGTGACCCAGGTCGAGCAGTACTTC.

The chain combines TRBV3-1 (or the pseudogene TRBV3-2) with TRBJ2-7; 8 bases are a match to TRBD2. CDR1 is LGHDT, CDR2 YNNKEL, per germline (reference sequence). Trimming removed 1 base from V and 7 bases from J; junction bases left unmatched: 21. The CDR3 extends over 19 amino acids. CDR3 loop: CASSQGASWNAGGSWEQYF. The CDR3 coding sequence is TGTGCCAGCAGCCAAGGTGCGTCATGGAACGCGGGGGGCTCGTGGGAGCAGTACTTC.

The gene calls are TRBV2 and TRBJ2-1; perhaps TRBD1 as D (6 bases). The V gene's germline CDR1 is SNHLY and CDR2 FYNNEI. V was pared by 6 bases and J by 5 bases, with 11 bases between. The length of the CDR3 is 13 residues. CDR3 bases: TGTGCCAGCAGAGTCGACAGGAACAATGAGCAGTTCTTC. Its protein is CASRVDRNNEQFF.

The CDR3 is CASSGGGISTDTQYF. CDR3 DNA: TGTGCCAGCAGTGGCGGGGGAATAAGCACAGATACGCAGTATTTT. This chain links TRBV2 with TRBJ2-3; 7 bases agree with TRBD2. In germline, CDR1 is SNHLY, CDR2 FYNNEI. J lost 0 bases, V lost 4 bases, and 4 bases had no gene match. This CDR3 spans 15 amino acids.